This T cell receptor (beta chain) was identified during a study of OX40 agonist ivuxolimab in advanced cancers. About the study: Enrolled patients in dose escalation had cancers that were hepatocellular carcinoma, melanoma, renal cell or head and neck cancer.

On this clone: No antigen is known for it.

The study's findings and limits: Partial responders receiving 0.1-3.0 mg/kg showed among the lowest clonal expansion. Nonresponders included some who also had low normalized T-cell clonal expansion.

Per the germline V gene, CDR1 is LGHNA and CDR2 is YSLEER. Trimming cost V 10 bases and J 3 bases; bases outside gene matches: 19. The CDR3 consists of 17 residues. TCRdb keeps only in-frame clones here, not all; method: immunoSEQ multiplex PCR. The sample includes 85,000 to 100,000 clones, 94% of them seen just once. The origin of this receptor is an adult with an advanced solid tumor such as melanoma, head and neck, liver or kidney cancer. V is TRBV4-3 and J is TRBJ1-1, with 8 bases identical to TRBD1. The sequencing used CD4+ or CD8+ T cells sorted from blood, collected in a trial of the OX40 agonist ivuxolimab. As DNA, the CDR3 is TGCGCCACTACGAGGATGTGGGCAGGGGGCCAGCACACTGAAGCTTTCTTT. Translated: CATTRMWAGGQHTEAFF.